Each of the 9 T cell receptor beta chains below was sequenced from the same sample in a study of control samples from healthy donors and cancer patients. Clones were sequenced by immunoSEQ multiplex PCR, and TCRdb holds only the in-frame ones, with some missing. The repertoire has approximately 190,000 clones, about 90% of them found once; the top ten carry 1.5% to 2%. Sequenced: blood. Receptors were obtained from a man aged 25 to 40 in good health.

The chain joins TRBV5-1 to TRBJ2-7; D not certain. This CDR3 has 13 amino acids. V was clipped by 1 base and J by 7 bases, with 12 bases between them. Germline CDR1 reads SGHRS; CDR2 reads YFSETQ. The DNA of the CDR3 is TGCGCCAGCAGCTTGCTGGCAGACCTGGAGCAGTACTTC. Its translation is CASSLLADLEQYF.

The CDR3 region has the DNA TGTGCCTCGGCGGGGGGCCCAGGGGACATTCAGTACTTC. Protein product: CASAGGPGDIQYF. The chain recombines TRBV10-3 with TRBJ2-4; 8 bases map to TRBD2. Germline loops: CDR1 ENHRY, CDR2 SYGVKD. The junction had 11 bases not matched to a gene; V was cut back by 11 bases and J by 8 bases. The CDR3 covers 13 residues.

This chain links TRBV18 with TRBJ1-5; D might be TRBD1 (6 bases). The length of the CDR3 is 14 residues. From germline, CDR1 is KGHSH and CDR2 LQKENI. The V end lost 4 bases, the J end lost 5 bases, and 12 bases lay between the germline ends. This chain's CDR3 is CASSQGGRDQPQHF. The CDR3 nucleotides read TGTGCCAGCTCACAGGGGGGGCGGGATCAGCCCCAGCATTTT.

The V call is TRBV28, the J call TRBJ2-7, with D possibly being TRBD2 (5 bases). CDR3 length: 13 amino acids. Trimming cost V 2 bases and J 3 bases, with 8 bases left between them. Germline V gene lookup returns CDR1 MDHEN and CDR2 SYDVKM. The CDR3 region is CASSLRGYYEQYF. In DNA form, the CDR3 reads TGTGCCAGCAGTTTACGGGGTTACTACGAGCAGTACTTC.

The genes are TRBV5-1 and TRBJ2-2, with TRBD2 matching 8 bases. V trimming: 4 bases; J trimming: 7 bases; junction bases outside the gene matches: 9. CDR3 size: 15 residues. Germline loops: CDR1 SGHRS, CDR2 YFSETQ. Here the CDR3 reads CASSPGLARVGELFF. CDR3 DNA sequence: TGCGCCAGCAGCCCCGGACTAGCCCGGGTCGGGGAGCTGTTTTTT.

V and J are TRBV12-3 or TRBV12-4 and TRBJ1-4; D perhaps matches TRBD1 (5 bases). The CDR3 contains 13 residues. V was pared by 3 bases and J by 10 bases, with 12 bases between. The CDR3 DNA reads as TGTGCCAGCAGTTTCGGGGGGTCCGGAAAACTGTTTTTT. It translates to CASSFGGSGKLFF.

The rearrangement uses TRBV3-1 (or the pseudogene TRBV3-2) and TRBJ2-3; maybe TRBD1 (6 bases). Looked up from germline, CDR1 is LGHDT and CDR2 is YNNKEL (reference sequence). V gave up 2 bases and J gave up 10 bases, with 10 bases separating them. CDR3 length: 12 residues. CDR3 coding DNA: TGTGCCAGCAGCCAATCCCAGGGGTCGCAGTATTTT. Protein product: CASSQSQGSQYF.

The chain employs TRBV28 and TRBJ1-1, with D perhaps matching TRBD1 (6 bases). Germline lookup yields CDR1 MDHEN and CDR2 SYDVKM. The CDR3 runs 13 residues. The V end lost 8 bases, the J end lost 4 bases, and 14 bases lay between the germline ends. As DNA, the CDR3 is TGTGCCAGCGTTCTCCAGGGGACCACTGAAGCTTTCTTT. Protein product: CASVLQGTTEAFF. The full variable domain, in which reference TRBV28 and TRBJ1-1 provide the parts outside the CDR3, is DVKVTQSSRYLVKRTGEKVFLECVQDMDHENMFWYRQDPGLGLRLIYFSYDVKMKEKGDIPEGYSVSREKKERFSLILESASTNQTSMYLCASVLQGTTEAFFGQGTRLTVV.

This chain links TRBV18 with TRBJ2-3; 9 bases fit TRBD2. In germline, CDR1 is KGHSH, CDR2 LQKENI. V lost 8 bases to trimming and J lost 4 bases; unmatched junction nucleotides: 10. This CDR3 is 15 amino acids long. The CDR3 nucleotides read TGTGCCAGCATCTCCGCGGGGGGGCCCGCAGATACGCAGTATTTT. This codes for CASISAGGPADTQYF.